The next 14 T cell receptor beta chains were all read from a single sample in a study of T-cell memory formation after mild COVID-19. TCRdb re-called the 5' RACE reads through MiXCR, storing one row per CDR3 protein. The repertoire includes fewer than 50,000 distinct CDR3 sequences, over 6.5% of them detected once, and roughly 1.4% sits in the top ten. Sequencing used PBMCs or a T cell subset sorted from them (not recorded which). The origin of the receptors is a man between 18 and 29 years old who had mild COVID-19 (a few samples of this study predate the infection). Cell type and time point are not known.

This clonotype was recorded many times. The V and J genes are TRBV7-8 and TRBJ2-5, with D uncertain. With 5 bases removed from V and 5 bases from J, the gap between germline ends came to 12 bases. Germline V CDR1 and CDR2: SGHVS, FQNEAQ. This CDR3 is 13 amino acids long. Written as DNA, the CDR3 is TGTGCCAGCAGCAGAGATTTGGGGGAGACCCAGTACTTC. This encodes CASSRDLGETQYF.

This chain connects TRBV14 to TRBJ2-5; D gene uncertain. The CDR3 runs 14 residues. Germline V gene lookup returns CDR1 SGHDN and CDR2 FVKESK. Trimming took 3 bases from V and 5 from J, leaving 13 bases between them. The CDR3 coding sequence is TGTGCCAGCAGCCAGCTAGATCCACGGGAGACCCAGTACTTC. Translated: CASSQLDPRETQYF.

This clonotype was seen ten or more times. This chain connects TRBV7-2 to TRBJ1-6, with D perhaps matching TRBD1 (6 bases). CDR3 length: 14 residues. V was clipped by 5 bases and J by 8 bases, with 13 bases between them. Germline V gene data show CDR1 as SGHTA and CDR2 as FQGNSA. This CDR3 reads CASSPRDTYSPLHF. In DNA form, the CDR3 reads TGTGCCAGCAGCCCCAGGGACACGTATTCACCCCTCCACTTT. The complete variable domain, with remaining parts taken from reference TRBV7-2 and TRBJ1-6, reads GAGVSQSPSNKVTEKGKDVELRCDPISGHTALYWYRQSLGQGLEFLIYFQGNSAPDKSGLPSDRFSAERTGGSVSTLTIQRTQQEDSAVYLCASSPRDTYSPLHFGNGTRLTVT.

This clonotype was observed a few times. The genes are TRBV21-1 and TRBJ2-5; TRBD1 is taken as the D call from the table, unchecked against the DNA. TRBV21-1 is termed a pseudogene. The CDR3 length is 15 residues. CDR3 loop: CASSAGTGIQETQYF. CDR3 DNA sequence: TGTGCCAGCAGCGCCGGGACAGGCATCCAAGAGACCCAGTACTTC.

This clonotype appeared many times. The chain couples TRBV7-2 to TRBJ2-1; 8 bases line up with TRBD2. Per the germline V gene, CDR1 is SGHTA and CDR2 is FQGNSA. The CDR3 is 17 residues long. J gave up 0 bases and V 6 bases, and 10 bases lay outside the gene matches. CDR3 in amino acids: CASRFLPGTSSYNEQFF. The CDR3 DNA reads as TGTGCCAGCAGGTTCCTGCCCGGGACTAGCTCCTACAATGAGCAGTTCTTC. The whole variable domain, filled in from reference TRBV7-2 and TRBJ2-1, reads GAGVSQSPSNKVTEKGKDVELRCDPISGHTALYWYRQSLGQGLEFLIYFQGNSAPDKSGLPSDRFSAERTGGSVSTLTIQRTQQEDSAVYLCASRFLPGTSSYNEQFFGPGTRLTVL.

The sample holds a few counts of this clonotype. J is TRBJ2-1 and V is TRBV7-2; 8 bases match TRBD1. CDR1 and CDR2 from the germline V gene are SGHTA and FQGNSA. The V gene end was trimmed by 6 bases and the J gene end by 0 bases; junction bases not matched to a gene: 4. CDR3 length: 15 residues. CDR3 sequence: CASRRGQDSYNEQFF. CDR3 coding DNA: TGTGCCAGCAGAAGGGGACAGGACTCCTACAATGAGCAGTTCTTC.

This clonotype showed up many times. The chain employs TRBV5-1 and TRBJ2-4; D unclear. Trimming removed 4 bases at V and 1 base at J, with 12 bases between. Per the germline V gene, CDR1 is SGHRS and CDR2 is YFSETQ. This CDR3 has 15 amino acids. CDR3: CASSTIMGAKNIQYF. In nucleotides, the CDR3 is TGCGCCAGCAGCACGATAATGGGGGCCAAAAACATTCAGTACTTC. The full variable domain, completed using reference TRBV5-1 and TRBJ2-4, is KAGVTQTPRYLIKTRGQQVTLSCSPISGHRSVSWYQQTPGQGLQFLFEYFSETQRNKGNFPGRFSGRQFSNSRSEMNVSTLELGDSALYLCASSTIMGAKNIQYFGAGTRLSVL.

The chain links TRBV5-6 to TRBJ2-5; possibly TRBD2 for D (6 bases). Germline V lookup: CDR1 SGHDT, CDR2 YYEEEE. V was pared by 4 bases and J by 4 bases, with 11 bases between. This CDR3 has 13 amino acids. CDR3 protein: CASSMTSIETQYF. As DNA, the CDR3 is TGTGCCAGCAGCATGACTAGTATAGAGACCCAGTACTTC.

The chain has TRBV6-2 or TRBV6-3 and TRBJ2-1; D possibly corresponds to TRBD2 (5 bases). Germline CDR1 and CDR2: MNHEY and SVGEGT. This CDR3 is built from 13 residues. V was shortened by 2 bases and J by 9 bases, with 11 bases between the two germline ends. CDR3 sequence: CASSYQLVGEQFF. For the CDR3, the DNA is TGTGCCAGCAGTTACCAACTAGTGGGTGAGCAGTTCTTC.

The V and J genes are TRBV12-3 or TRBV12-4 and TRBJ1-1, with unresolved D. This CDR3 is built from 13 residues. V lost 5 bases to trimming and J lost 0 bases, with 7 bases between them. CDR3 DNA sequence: TGTGCCAGCAGTCGGAACATGAACACTGAAGCTTTCTTT. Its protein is CASSRNMNTEAFF.

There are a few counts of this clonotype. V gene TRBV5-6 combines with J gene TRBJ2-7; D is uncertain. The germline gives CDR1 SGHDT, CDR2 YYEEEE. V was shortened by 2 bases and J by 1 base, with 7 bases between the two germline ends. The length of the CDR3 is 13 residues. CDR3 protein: CASSLTDSYEQYF. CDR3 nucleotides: TGTGCCAGCAGCTTAACGGATTCCTACGAGCAGTACTTC.

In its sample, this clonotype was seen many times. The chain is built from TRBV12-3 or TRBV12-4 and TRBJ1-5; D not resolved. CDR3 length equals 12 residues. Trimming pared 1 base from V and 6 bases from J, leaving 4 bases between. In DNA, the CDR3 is TGTGCCAGCAGTTTAGGGGGTCAGCCCCAGCATTTT. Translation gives CASSLGGQPQHF.

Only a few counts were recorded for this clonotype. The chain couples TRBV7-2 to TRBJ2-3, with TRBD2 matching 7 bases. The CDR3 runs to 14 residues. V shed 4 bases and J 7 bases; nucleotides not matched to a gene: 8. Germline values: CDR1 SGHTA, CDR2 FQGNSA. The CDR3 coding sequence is TGTGCCAGCAGCTCCGTAAGGGGAGGGTATACGCAGTATTTT. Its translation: CASSSVRGGYTQYF.

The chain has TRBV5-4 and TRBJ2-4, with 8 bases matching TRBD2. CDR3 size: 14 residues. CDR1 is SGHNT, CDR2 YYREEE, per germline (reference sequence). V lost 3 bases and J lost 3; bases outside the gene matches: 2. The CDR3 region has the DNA TGTGCCAGCAGCTCGGGGACTAGCAAAAACATTCAGTACTTC. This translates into CASSSGTSKNIQYF.